The table lists the clone carrying this T cell receptor beta chain with a few counts. Its specificity is unknown. The data were taken from a study of tumor-infiltrating lymphocytes in primary liver carcinoma. Study in general: Each participant had primary liver carcinoma, and surgical resection was the treatment. Every sample contained roughly 3.65 to 7.5 million productive TCRbeta reads, and these numbers were similar from one tissue type to another. The study, taken as a whole, reports: Researchers found tumor-adjacent and tumor-blood pairs overlapped less than tumor region pairs. When set against blood, tumors had a significantly higher top-250-clone fraction (p = 0.039).

Starting from 500 ng of total RNA, TCR beta cDNA was produced with a primer in the constant region. A slightly modified ARM-PCR protocol with three nested multiplex PCR rounds produced these TCR beta libraries. TRBV1-TRBV30 forward primers paired with a C-beta reverse primer drove the first two PCR rounds, about 10 cycles each. MiXCR, run by TCRdb on the multiplex PCR reads, gives a single entry per CDR3 protein. The sample has fewer than 400,000 distinct CDR3 sequences, more than 55% seen once; the top ten hold roughly 8.9%. Germline lookup yields CDR1 MGHDK and CDR2 SYGVNS. This CDR3 has 16 amino acids. The J segment lost 3 bases and the V segment lost 5 bases, leaving 8 bases of the junction unmatched. Alongside blood RNA obtained from unsorted whole blood, germline DNA was also extracted.

The specimen sequenced was peripheral blood. The clonotype was recovered from a man in his forties with primary liver carcinoma and hepatitis B virus infection. The chain combines TRBV25-1 with TRBJ2-2; 8 nucleotides match TRBD2. The CDR3 is CASSHYTSGDTGELFF. The CDR3 nucleotides are TGTGCCAGCAGTCACTACACTAGCGGTGACACCGGGGAGCTGTTTTTT.